Sequencing of this T cell receptor beta chain was carried out in a study of control samples from healthy donors and cancer patients. Repertoires were generated with immunoSEQ multiplex PCR, while TCRdb's copy carries only in-frame clones and drops some. Of 400,000 to 450,000 clones listed, 75% to 95% are singletons. The length of the CDR3 is 18 residues. The germline V gene has CDR1 MNHEY and CDR2 SMNVEV (reference sequence). V was clipped by 5 bases and J by 1 base; unmatched bases: 13. The receptor was derived from a man between 40 and 49 years old with head and neck cancer. The chain joins TRBV27 to TRBJ2-1; 8 positions agree with TRBD2. Material for sequencing was PBMCs. CDR3 DNA: TGTGCCAGCAGTACACTGGGGGTAGCGGGGACATCCTACAATGAGCAGTTCTTC. Residues: CASSTLGVAGTSYNEQFF.